This T cell receptor (beta chain) was sequenced for a study of blood T cell repertoires in COVID-19. In the original workflow: Estimation of nucleated cell counts was performed using reference gene primer amplification. Here immunoSEQ multiplex PCR was the method, and the copy in TCRdb shows in-frame clones only, minus some. Clone size and the V and J calls come from that table; the DNA yielded D and trimming. This sample carries 60,000 to 75,000 clones, approximately 85% of them seen once, and the ten largest clones take about 40%. Deletions cut 3 bases from V and 1 base from J, with 9 bases between. Germline V gene data show CDR1 as SGHRS and CDR2 as YFSETQ. CDR3 length: 14 residues.

The sequenced sample was peripheral blood. The sequence was collected from an elderly woman with active or convalescent COVID-19. The rearrangement joins TRBV5-1 to TRBJ2-3; maybe TRBD2 (7 bases). This CDR3 is CASSWGGGTDTQYF. CDR3 DNA: TGCGCCAGCAGCTGGGGGGGCGGCACAGATACGCAGTATTTT.